The clone carrying this TCR beta chain came up once. The source of the sample is a study of blood T cell repertoires in COVID-19. Across the whole study: Researchers got acute and convalescent COVID-19 samples from the United States, Italy and Spain. Sources were T cells, B-cell-depleted T cells, or PBMCs; the material itself was cDNA or gDNA.

With 2 bases removed from V and 5 bases from J, the gap between germline ends came to 13 bases. This CDR3 comprises 14 residues. The germline CDR1 and CDR2 sequences are SGHRS and YFSETQ. As originally analysed: Amplified reference gene primers provided the basis for estimating nucleated cell counts. The data were produced by immunoSEQ multiplex PCR, yet TCRdb's version contains in-frame clones alone and is incomplete. V, J and clone size are taken as reported in that table, and D and trimming were inferred from the DNA itself. The data contain about half a million clones, 75% to 90% of them singletons.

The sequence was obtained from a human donor in a cohort sampled during active COVID-19. The chain has TRBV5-1 and TRBJ1-1; D perhaps matches TRBD1 (5 bases). The specimen sequenced was peripheral blood. This CDR3 reads CASSFKQEGTEAFF. CDR3 DNA: TGCGCCAGCAGCTTTAAACAGGAAGGAACTGAAGCTTTCTTT.